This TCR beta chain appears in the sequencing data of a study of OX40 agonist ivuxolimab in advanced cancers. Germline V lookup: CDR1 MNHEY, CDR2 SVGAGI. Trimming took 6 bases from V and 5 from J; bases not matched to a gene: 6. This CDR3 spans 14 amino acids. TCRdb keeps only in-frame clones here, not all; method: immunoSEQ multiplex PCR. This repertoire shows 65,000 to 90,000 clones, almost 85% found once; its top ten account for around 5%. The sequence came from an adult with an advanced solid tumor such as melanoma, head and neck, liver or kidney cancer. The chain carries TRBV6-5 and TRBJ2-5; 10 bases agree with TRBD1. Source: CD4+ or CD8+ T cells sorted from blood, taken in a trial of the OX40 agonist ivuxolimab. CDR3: CASRPGTGAETQYF. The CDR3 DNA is TGTGCCAGCAGACCTGGGACAGGGGCGGAGACCCAGTACTTC.